This is a list of T cell receptor beta chains from one sample in a study of cytomegalovirus exposure and HLA in healthy donors. Only in-frame clones appear in the TCRdb table, and some are missing; sequencing was by immunoSEQ multiplex PCR. Counted here are approximately 290,000 clones, roughly 80% occurring once; the ten biggest clones make up about 0.3%. Specimen: PBMCs. These receptor sequences come from a girl under 10 years old in good health and CMV-seronegative. Both conserved end residues are part of each CDR3. Each record gives: V gene, D gene, J gene, clone size, CDR3 DNA, CDR3 protein. D genes are given only for firm matches. Clone sizes are given selectively: once, few, many, or a class where the clone is expanded.

V gene: TRBV9
D gene: TRBD2
J gene: TRBJ2-3
clone size: -
CDR3 DNA: TGTGCCAGCAGCGGTAGCGGGAGTATCACAGATACGCAGTATTTT
CDR3 protein: CASSGSGSITDTQYF

V gene: TRBV2
D gene: -
J gene: TRBJ1-1
clone size: -
CDR3 DNA: TGTGCCAGCAGTGAAGGCGACAGGACCCGAGCTTTCTTT
CDR3 protein: CASSEGDRTRAFF

V gene: TRBV15
D gene: TRBD1
J gene: TRBJ2-2
clone size: -
CDR3 DNA: TGTGCCACCAGCAACAGCTTGACAGGGGGCGAACTGTTAGACACCGGGGAGCTGTTTTTT
CDR3 protein: CATSNSLTGGELLDTGELFF

V gene: TRBV30
D gene: -
J gene: TRBJ2-7
clone size: -
CDR3 DNA: TGTGCCTGTCGTAGGCCACAGGGTTCCGACGAGCAGTACTTC
CDR3 protein: CACRRPQGSDEQYF

V gene: TRBV11-2
D gene: -
J gene: TRBJ1-5
clone size: -
CDR3 DNA: TGTGCCAGCAGCCTAACGGGGAATCAGCCCCAGCATTTT
CDR3 protein: CASSLTGNQPQHF

V gene: TRBV18
D gene: -
J gene: TRBJ2-7
clone size: -
CDR3 DNA: TGTGCCAGCTCACCAACAGCCTCCTACGAGCAGTACTTC
CDR3 protein: CASSPTASYEQYF

V gene: TRBV7-9
D gene: -
J gene: TRBJ1-5
clone size: -
CDR3 DNA: TGTGCCAGCAGCTTATCAGGGTTAGGTCAGCCCCAGCATTTT
CDR3 protein: CASSLSGLGQPQHF

V gene: TRBV7-8
D gene: -
J gene: TRBJ2-7
clone size: -
CDR3 DNA: TGTGCCAGCAGCTTGGGACATACGGGTCCTAACTACGAGCAGTACTTC
CDR3 protein: CASSLGHTGPNYEQYF

V gene: TRBV28
D gene: TRBD1
J gene: TRBJ2-7
clone size: -
CDR3 DNA: TGTGCCAGCCAGGGACAGGGACGCTCCTACGAGCAGTACTTC
CDR3 protein: CASQGQGRSYEQYF

V gene: TRBV5-1
D gene: -
J gene: TRBJ2-1
clone size: -
CDR3 DNA: TGCGCCAGCAGCTTGCGGGATGAGCAGTTCTTC
CDR3 protein: CASSLRDEQFF

V gene: TRBV27
D gene: TRBD2
J gene: TRBJ2-1
clone size: -
CDR3 DNA: TGTGCCAGCAGGGGGGCTAGCGGGGATTCCTACAATGAGCAGTTCTTC
CDR3 protein: CASRGASGDSYNEQFF

V gene: TRBV5-4
D gene: -
J gene: TRBJ2-4
clone size: -
CDR3 DNA: TGTGCCAGCAGCTCACCCGGGACAACCCTAGCCAAAAACATTCAGTACTTC
CDR3 protein: CASSSPGTTLAKNIQYF

V gene: TRBV7-9
D gene: -
J gene: TRBJ2-2
clone size: -
CDR3 DNA: TGTGCCGGGAGGACAGGCGCGAACACCGGGGAGCTGTTTTTT
CDR3 protein: CAGRTGANTGELFF

V gene: TRBV2
D gene: -
J gene: TRBJ2-6
clone size: -
CDR3 DNA: TGTGCCAGCAGCTTAAGGACACCCCACTCTGGGGCCAACGTCCTGACTTTC
CDR3 protein: CASSLRTPHSGANVLTF

V gene: TRBV9
D gene: -
J gene: TRBJ2-3
clone size: -
CDR3 DNA: TGTGCCAGCAGCGCCGGACTGACAGATACGCAGTATTTT
CDR3 protein: CASSAGLTDTQYF

V gene: TRBV4-1
D gene: -
J gene: TRBJ1-2
clone size: -
CDR3 DNA: TGCGCCAGCAGCGCAAGCTACTCCCTCGGCTACACCTTC
CDR3 protein: CASSASYSLGYTF

V gene: TRBV13
D gene: TRBD2
J gene: TRBJ2-3
clone size: -
CDR3 DNA: TGTGCCAGCAGCTTCCGGGGGGATAGTAGCACAGATACGCAGTATTTT
CDR3 protein: CASSFRGDSSTDTQYF

V gene: TRBV11-2
D gene: TRBD2
J gene: TRBJ2-1
clone size: -
CDR3 DNA: TGTGCCAGCAGCTTAGCTCCGGGACTAGCGGGAGGGTCCTACAATGAGCAGTTCTTC
CDR3 protein: CASSLAPGLAGGSYNEQFF

V gene: TRBV21-1
D gene: -
J gene: TRBJ1-1
clone size: few
CDR3 DNA: TGTGCCAGCAGCAGGGAGGGGTCGGAGAACACTGAAGCTTTCTTT
CDR3 protein: CASSREGSENTEAFF

V gene: TRBV5-6
D gene: TRBD1
J gene: TRBJ1-2
clone size: once
CDR3 DNA: TGTGCCAGCAGCCCTGGGACAGGTTTCTATGGCTACACCTTC
CDR3 protein: CASSPGTGFYGYTF

V gene: TRBV11-3
D gene: -
J gene: TRBJ1-5
clone size: -
CDR3 DNA: TGTGCCAGCTATTCACAGGGTTGGGGGCAGCCCCAGCATTTT
CDR3 protein: CASYSQGWGQPQHF

V gene: TRBV23-1
D gene: -
J gene: TRBJ2-3
clone size: -
CDR3 DNA: TGCGCCAGCAGTAATAGGGGGTCGAGCACAGATACGCAGTATTTT
CDR3 protein: CASSNRGSSTDTQYF

V gene: TRBV30
D gene: -
J gene: TRBJ2-7
clone size: -
CDR3 DNA: TGTGCCTGGAGTGTACCCTACTCCTACGAGCAGTACTTC
CDR3 protein: CAWSVPYSYEQYF

V gene: TRBV12-5
D gene: -
J gene: TRBJ1-5
clone size: -
CDR3 DNA: TGTGCTAGTGGTTCCATTAGCCAGCCCCAGCATTTT
CDR3 protein: CASGSISQPQHF

V gene: TRBV18
D gene: -
J gene: TRBJ2-7
clone size: -
CDR3 DNA: TGTGCCAGCTCAGCGAACAGGGACGAGCAGTACTTC
CDR3 protein: CASSANRDEQYF

V gene: TRBV2
D gene: -
J gene: TRBJ1-2
clone size: -
CDR3 DNA: TGTGCCAGCAGTGCTGGGGCCCCCATCGGCTACACCTTC
CDR3 protein: CASSAGAPIGYTF

V gene: TRBV30
D gene: TRBD1
J gene: TRBJ1-4
clone size: -
CDR3 DNA: TGTGCCTGGAGTGTAGGAGGGGGCGGAGAAAAACTGTTTTTT
CDR3 protein: CAWSVGGGGEKLFF

V gene: TRBV9
D gene: TRBD1
J gene: TRBJ2-7
clone size: -
CDR3 DNA: TGTGCCAGCAGCGCGGGGACAGAGGCCTACGAGCAGTACTTC
CDR3 protein: CASSAGTEAYEQYF

V gene: TRBV7-9
D gene: -
J gene: TRBJ1-1
clone size: -
CDR3 DNA: TGTGCCAGCAAAAACCTCGGTAACACTGAAGCTTTCTTT
CDR3 protein: CASKNLGNTEAFF

V gene: TRBV14
D gene: -
J gene: TRBJ1-1
clone size: -
CDR3 DNA: TGTGCCAGCAGCCAAGTACGCGATGGAGCTGAAGCTTTCTTT
CDR3 protein: CASSQVRDGAEAFF

V gene: TRBV7-9
D gene: TRBD2
J gene: TRBJ2-5
clone size: -
CDR3 DNA: TGTGCCAGCAGCTTATCACTAGCGGGAGTAAGTCAAGAGACCCAGTACTTC
CDR3 protein: CASSLSLAGVSQETQYF

V gene: TRBV7-8
D gene: TRBD1
J gene: TRBJ2-1
clone size: -
CDR3 DNA: TGTGCCAGCAGCTCACAGGGGAGCTCCTACAATGAGCAGTTCTTC
CDR3 protein: CASSSQGSSYNEQFF

V gene: TRBV30
D gene: TRBD1
J gene: TRBJ2-2
clone size: -
CDR3 DNA: TGTGCCTGGAGCATGTTTCGAGAGGGGGCCGTAAGCACCGGGGAGCTGTTTTTT
CDR3 protein: CAWSMFREGAVSTGELFF

V gene: TRBV29-1
D gene: -
J gene: TRBJ2-3
clone size: -
CDR3 DNA: TGCAGCGTTGAATTCAGGTATACGCAGTATTTT
CDR3 protein: CSVEFRYTQYF

V gene: TRBV11-3
D gene: -
J gene: TRBJ2-7
clone size: -
CDR3 DNA: TGTGCCAGCAGCTTAGATGGAGCTCCAACGAGGGAGCAGTACTTC
CDR3 protein: CASSLDGAPTREQYF

V gene: TRBV5-1
D gene: -
J gene: TRBJ1-1
clone size: once
CDR3 DNA: TGCGCCAGCAGCTACTTAGCAGCGGACAGTAACACTGAAGCTTTCTTT
CDR3 protein: CASSYLAADSNTEAFF

V gene: TRBV7-3
D gene: TRBD1
J gene: TRBJ1-6
clone size: -
CDR3 DNA: TGTGCCAGCAGCTTATTTCAGGGGGCAACGGAGAATTCACCCCTCCACTTT
CDR3 protein: CASSLFQGATENSPLHF

V gene: TRBV28
D gene: TRBD1
J gene: TRBJ1-1
clone size: -
CDR3 DNA: TGTGCCAGCAGTTTGATTAGACAGGGGCCGGGGACTGAAGCTTTCTTT
CDR3 protein: CASSLIRQGPGTEAFF

V gene: TRBV30
D gene: -
J gene: TRBJ2-1
clone size: -
CDR3 DNA: TGTGCCTGGGGAGACAATGAGCAGTTCTTC
CDR3 protein: CAWGDNEQFF

V gene: TRBV5-1
D gene: -
J gene: TRBJ1-3
clone size: -
CDR3 DNA: TGCGCCAGCAGCTTGGGACCAGGGTCATCACCTGGAAACACCATATATTTT
CDR3 protein: CASSLGPGSSPGNTIYF

V gene: TRBV30
D gene: -
J gene: TRBJ1-6
clone size: -
CDR3 DNA: TGTGCCTGGAGAGGGGTCGTCACAGATTCACCCCTCCACTTT
CDR3 protein: CAWRGVVTDSPLHF